This record concerns one T cell receptor beta chain sequence. Its antigen is unidentified. The data belong to a study of blood T cells in healthy people across ages. General study points: Samples with more naive T cells showed higher observed beta diversity. Naive CD4+ cells and diversity were both higher in long-lived donors than in aged donors.

This CDR3 contains 14 residues. V shed 5 bases and J shed 7 bases, with 12 bases lying between them. In germline, CDR1 is MNHEY, CDR2 SVGAGI. Primed by a sample-barcoded 5' primer and a J-beta primer mix, a second PCR proceeded for roughly 7 to 12 cycles. TCRdb ran MiXCR on the 5' RACE reads and lists one entry per CDR3 protein. The data show 650,000 to 1,000,000 distinct CDR3 sequences, roughly 35% seen once. Per sample, no less than 5.5 micrograms of total RNA were extracted. The chain uses TRBV6-5 and TRBJ1-6; the D is unclear. Sequencing was carried out using blood. The sequence was collected from a man aged 18 to 35 in good health. The CDR3 spells CASSPPVRNSPLHF. In nucleotides, the CDR3 is TGTGCCAGCAGTCCTCCAGTCCGAAATTCACCCCTCCACTTT.